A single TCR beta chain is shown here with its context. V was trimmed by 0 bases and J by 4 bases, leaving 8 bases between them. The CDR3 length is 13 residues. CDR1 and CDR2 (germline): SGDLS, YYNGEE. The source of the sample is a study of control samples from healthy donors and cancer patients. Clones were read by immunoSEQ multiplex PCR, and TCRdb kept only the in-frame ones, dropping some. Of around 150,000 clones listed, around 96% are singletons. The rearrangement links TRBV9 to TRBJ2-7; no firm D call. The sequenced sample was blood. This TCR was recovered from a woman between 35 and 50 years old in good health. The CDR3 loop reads CASSVDPRYEQYF. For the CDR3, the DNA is TGTGCCAGCAGCGTAGACCCCCGTTACGAGCAGTACTTC.